This T cell receptor (beta chain) originates from a study of cytomegalovirus exposure and HLA in healthy donors. Findings and caveats of the study: About 87% or about 30% of the time was how often most TCR beta V segments were productive, according to an earlier analysis. For presence/absence analyses, sequencing depth was assumed to be roughly uniform across donors.

The primer mix had 60 Vbeta and 13 Jbeta primers. Produced via immunoSEQ multiplex PCR; TCRdb's table is partial and in-frame only. The repertoire holds around 200,000 clones, around 84% seen once, with around 3% in the top ten. Details on this clone: Its antigen is as yet unknown.

V shed 0 bases and J 4 bases; nucleotides not matched to a gene: 4. Germline V lookup: CDR1 LNHNV, CDR2 YYDKDF (reference sequence). There are 16 residues in the CDR3. This chain links TRBV15 with TRBJ2-7; 12 bases are shared with TRBD1. What was sequenced was PBMCs. The clonotype originates from a woman between 45 and 60 years old in good health and CMV-seropositive. In DNA form, the CDR3 reads TGTGCCACCAGCAGAGATCGGGACAGGGGGCAATACGAGCAGTACTTC. This codes for CATSRDRDRGQYEQYF. Supplemented by reference TRBV15 and TRBJ2-7, the full variable domain reads DAMVIQNPRYQVTQFGKPVTLSCSQTLNHNVMYWYQQKSSQAPKLLFHYYDKDFNNEADTPDNFQSRRPNTSFCFLDIRSPGLGDTAMYLCATSRDRDRGQYEQYFGPGTRLTVT.